This entry lists 30 T cell receptor beta chains sequenced from one sample in a study of OX40 agonist ivuxolimab in advanced cancers. Assay: immunoSEQ multiplex PCR; the TCRdb copy retains only in-frame clones and omits some. Here the sample spans 9,500 to 15,000 clones, around 81% being singletons. The sample in question was CD4+ or CD8+ T cells sorted from blood, obtained in a trial of the OX40 agonist ivuxolimab. All receptors come from an adult with an advanced solid tumor such as melanoma, head and neck, liver or kidney cancer.

This chain joins TRBV9 and TRBJ2-1; 8 positions match TRBD1. Germline V gene data show CDR1 as SGDLS and CDR2 as YYNGEE. The CDR3 totals 17 residues. With 2 bases clipped from V and 5 bases from J, the junction kept 12 bases outside the gene matches. The CDR3 is CASSVVAGTGRHNEQFF. Written as DNA, the CDR3 is TGTGCCAGCAGCGTCGTAGCCGGGACAGGAAGGCACAATGAGCAGTTCTTC.

V is TRBV5-4 and J is TRBJ2-3; D might be TRBD2 (5 bases). Trimming removed 2 bases at V and 1 base at J, with 5 bases between. CDR1 and CDR2 (germline): SGHNT, YYREEE (reference sequence). The CDR3 has 13 residues. The CDR3 bases are TGTGCCAGCAGCTTCGGGGGCACAGATACGCAGTATTTT. It yields the protein CASSFGGTDTQYF. Filled out from reference TRBV5-4 and TRBJ2-3, the complete variable domain reads ETGVTQSPTHLIKTRGQQVTLRCSSQSGHNTVSWYQQALGQGPQFIFQYYREEENGRGNFPPRFSGLQFPNYSSELNVNALELDDSALYLCASSFGGTDTQYFGPGTRLTVL.

The chain is built from TRBV6-6 and TRBJ1-2; a weak D match, TRBD1 (6 bases). V lost 5 bases and J 5 bases, leaving 12 bases between the germline ends. Germline V CDR1 and CDR2: MNHNY, SVGAGI (reference sequence). This CDR3 comprises 13 residues. The CDR3 sequence is CASSHPGQYGYTF. In DNA, the CDR3 is TGTGCCAGCAGTCACCCCGGACAGTATGGCTACACCTTC.

V is TRBV27 and J is TRBJ1-2; possibly TRBD1 for D (6 bases). Germline CDR1 MNHEY, CDR2 SMNVEV (reference sequence). Between the trimmed V and J ends, which lost 2 bases and 4 bases, there was a span of 11 bases. The CDR3 is made up of 14 amino acids. The CDR3 loop reads CASSLTGTRYGYTF. In nucleotides, the CDR3 is TGTGCCAGCAGTTTAACAGGGACCCGCTATGGCTACACCTTC.

This chain joins TRBV7-9 and TRBJ2-1, with TRBD1 identical over 9 bases. V lost 1 base, J lost 3 bases, and 1 base stayed unmatched. The germline CDR1 and CDR2 sequences are SEHNR and FQNEAQ (reference sequence). CDR3 size: 15 residues. For the CDR3, the DNA is TGTGCCAGCAGCTTAGGACAGGGGGTCTACAATGAGCAGTTCTTC. It is translated as CASSLGQGVYNEQFF.

This clone was detected only a few times. The genes are TRBV7-2 and TRBJ2-1, with unresolved D. The CDR3 consists of 16 residues. Germline V lookup: CDR1 SGHTA, CDR2 FQGNSA. Trimming stripped 0 bases from V and 1 base from J, with 10 bases between. CDR3 nucleotide sequence: TGTGCCAGCAGCTTAGCAGCAGATGGATCCTACAATGAGCAGTTCTTC. It encodes CASSLAADGSYNEQFF. The full variable domain, in which reference TRBV7-2 and TRBJ2-1 provide the parts outside the CDR3, is GAGVSQSPSNKVTEKGKDVELRCDPISGHTALYWYRQSLGQGLEFLIYFQGNSAPDKSGLPSDRFSAERTGGSVSTLTIQRTQQEDSAVYLCASSLAADGSYNEQFFGPGTRLTVL.

J is TRBJ2-1 and V is TRBV9; 9 bases line up with TRBD2. V was clipped by 3 bases and J by 2 bases; unmatched bases: 6. Germline CDR1 SGDLS, CDR2 YYNGEE. The CDR3 is 16 residues long. The CDR3, as DNA: TGTGCCAGCAGCGAATTAGCGGGAGTGACCTACAATGAGCAGTTCTTC. Protein sequence: CASSELAGVTYNEQFF.

V usage is TRBV14 and J usage is TRBJ1-2, with TRBD1 matching over 8 bases. The junction had 10 bases not matched to a gene; V was cut back by 6 bases and J by 4 bases. Germline assignment: CDR1 SGHDN and CDR2 FVKESK. The CDR3 is 15 amino acids. The CDR3, as DNA: TGTGCCAGCAGTACCCGGACAGGGAGGGCCTATGGCTACACCTTC. Translated: CASSTRTGRAYGYTF.

The CDR3 protein is CASSLGGYEQYF. CDR3 DNA sequence: TGTGCCAGCAGTCTAGGGGGCTACGAGCAGTACTTC. V and J are TRBV6-5 and TRBJ2-7, with D perhaps TRBD1 (6 bases). The V end lost 5 bases, the J end lost 3 bases, and 8 bases lay between the germline ends. The germline V gene encodes CDR1 MNHEY and CDR2 SVGAGI. This CDR3 contains 12 residues.

The V gene is TRBV5-4, the J gene TRBJ1-2, with D possibly being TRBD1 (6 bases). This CDR3 region has 14 residues. V lost 2 bases to trimming and J lost 4 bases, with 12 bases between them. CDR1 and CDR2 from the germline V gene are SGHNT and YYREEE (reference sequence). CDR3 DNA sequence: TGTGCCAGCAGCTTACAGGGCCAGGGCTATGGCTACACCTTC. It encodes CASSLQGQGYGYTF. Together with reference TRBV5-4 and TRBJ1-2, the CDR3 gives the full variable domain: ETGVTQSPTHLIKTRGQQVTLRCSSQSGHNTVSWYQQALGQGPQFIFQYYREEENGRGNFPPRFSGLQFPNYSSELNVNALELDDSALYLCASSLQGQGYGYTFGSGTRLTVV.

This rearrangement joins TRBV27 to TRBJ1-1; weak D call: TRBD1 (5 bases). The CDR3 contains 15 residues. Per germline, CDR1 MNHEY and CDR2 SMNVEV (reference sequence). Trimming stripped 1 base from V and 0 bases from J, with 9 bases between. For the CDR3, the DNA is TGTGCCAGCAGTTTATTTCAGGGATTGAACACTGAAGCTTTCTTT. Amino acids: CASSLFQGLNTEAFF.

The chain is built from TRBV7-9 and TRBJ2-4, with D perhaps TRBD1 or TRBD2 (5 bases each). The CDR3 loop spans 13 amino acids. The germline V gene encodes CDR1 SEHNR and CDR2 FQNEAQ (reference sequence). With 3 bases removed from V and 6 bases from J, the gap between germline ends came to 9 bases. The CDR3 coding sequence is TGTGCCAGCAGCTTCGACGGGACAAACATTCAGTACTTC. This encodes CASSFDGTNIQYF. Variable domain in full (rest from reference TRBV7-9 and TRBJ2-4): DTGVSQNPRHKITKRGQNVTFRCDPISEHNRLYWYRQTLGQGPEFLTYFQNEAQLEKSRLLSDRFSAERPKGSFSTLEIQRTEQGDSAMYLCASSFDGTNIQYFGAGTRLSVL.

This rearrangement joins TRBV7-8 to TRBJ2-7, with D unresolved. In germline, CDR1 is SGHVS, CDR2 FQNEAQ. V lost 2 bases and J 0 bases, leaving 5 bases between the germline ends. There are 13 residues in the CDR3. CDR3 sequence: CASSLSPSYEQYF. CDR3 bases: TGTGCCAGCAGCTTATCCCCCTCCTACGAGCAGTACTTC.

The V gene is TRBV7-6, the J gene TRBJ2-7; TRBD2 is a possible D gene (5 bases). V shed 2 bases and J shed 0 bases, with 11 bases lying between them. The CDR3 covers 15 residues. Germline V gives CDR1 SGHVS, CDR2 FNYEAQ. The CDR3 DNA follows: TGTGCCAGCAGCTTACCTGCGGGCCTCTCCTACGAGCAGTACTTC. Its translation: CASSLPAGLSYEQYF.

V and J are TRBV27 and TRBJ2-6; 7 positions agree with TRBD1. J gave up 8 bases and V 5 bases, and 6 bases lay outside the gene matches. Germline V gives CDR1 MNHEY, CDR2 SMNVEV (reference sequence). This CDR3 comprises 14 residues. The CDR3 sequence is CASSPEQGTNVLTF. CDR3 sequence (DNA): TGTGCCAGCAGTCCTGAACAGGGGACCAACGTCCTGACTTTC.

The chain employs TRBV19 and TRBJ1-4; D unresolved. V was shortened by 6 bases and J by 7 bases, with 18 bases between the two germline ends. This CDR3 is 15 amino acids long. The germline V gene encodes CDR1 LNHDA and CDR2 SQIVND (reference sequence). DNA for the CDR3: TGTGCCAGTAGCCCCGGCCCTCGAGGTCGTGAAAAACTGTTTTTT. This translates into CASSPGPRGREKLFF.

The V call is TRBV9, the J call TRBJ2-2; the D is unclear. V lost 0 bases and J 5 bases, leaving 5 bases between the germline ends. Germline assignment: CDR1 SGDLS and CDR2 YYNGEE. CDR3 length: 13 residues. CDR3: CASSVGGTGELFF. The CDR3 DNA is TGTGCCAGCAGCGTAGGGGGAACCGGGGAGCTGTTTTTT.

The rearrangement uses TRBV6-6 and TRBJ2-3, with D tentatively TRBD1 (5 bases). CDR3 length equals 15 residues. V shed 1 base and J shed 4 bases, with 12 bases lying between them. CDR1 MNHNY and CDR2 SVGAGI come from the germline V gene (reference sequence). CDR3 amino acids: CASSYFSGQADTQYF. The CDR3 nucleotides are TGTGCCAGCAGTTACTTTAGTGGACAAGCAGATACGCAGTATTTT.

This chain uses TRBV29-1 with TRBJ1-4; perhaps TRBD1 as D (5 bases). Germline V gene sequence: CDR1 SQVTM, CDR2 ANQGSEA. V was trimmed by 7 bases and J by 4 bases, leaving 16 bases between them. The CDR3 covers 14 residues. The CDR3 sequence is CSAMQGLGNEKLFF. The CDR3 DNA is TGCAGCGCGATGCAGGGTTTGGGTAATGAAAAACTGTTTTTT.

This chain connects TRBV7-9 to TRBJ2-3, with D unclear. Germline V lookup: CDR1 SEHNR, CDR2 FQNEAQ (reference sequence). The CDR3 runs to 13 residues. Trimming stripped 6 bases from V and 2 bases from J, with 9 bases between. The CDR3 sequence: CASSPRATDTQYF. Written as DNA, the CDR3 is TGTGCCAGCAGTCCTCGGGCCACAGATACGCAGTATTTT.

The V call is TRBV15, the J call TRBJ2-7; tentative D call: TRBD2 (6 bases). Per the germline V gene, CDR1 is LNHNV and CDR2 is YYDKDF (reference sequence). Deletions cut 0 bases from V and 4 bases from J, with 13 bases between. The CDR3 covers 15 residues. In DNA form, the CDR3 reads TGTGCCACCAGCAGAGATGGGGGAGGCGGTTACGAGCAGTACTTC. It codes for CATSRDGGGGYEQYF.

The chain recombines TRBV11-2 with TRBJ2-7; possibly TRBD1 or TRBD2 for D (5 bases each). With 0 bases removed from V and 12 bases from J, the gap between germline ends came to 15 bases. Germline V gene lookup returns CDR1 SGHAT and CDR2 FQNNGV. The length of the CDR3 is 13 residues. The CDR3 sequence: CASSLDGAGPRYF. The CDR3 DNA reads as TGTGCCAGCAGCTTAGACGGGGCAGGGCCGAGGTACTTC. Full variable domain (remainder filled in from reference TRBV11-2 and TRBJ2-7): EAGVAQSPRYKIIEKRQSVAFWCNPISGHATLYWYQQILGQGPKLLIQFQNNGVVDDSQLPKDRFSAERLKGVDSTLKIQPAKLEDSAVYLCASSLDGAGPRYFGPGTRLTVT.

The genes are TRBV7-9 and TRBJ2-5, with 7 bases lining up with TRBD1. Germline values: CDR1 SEHNR, CDR2 FQNEAQ (reference sequence). The length of the CDR3 is 15 residues. J was trimmed by 5 bases and V by 1 base; bases with no gene match: 7. The CDR3 coding sequence is TGTGCCAGCAGCTTAGTACAGGGGATAATGGAGACCCAGTACTTC. Protein product: CASSLVQGIMETQYF.

The chain has TRBV4-3 and TRBJ1-2, with 9 bases fitting TRBD1. Germline V gene data show CDR1 as LGHNA and CDR2 as YSLEER. After removal of 0 bases from V and 7 bases from J, the junction contained 6 bases not matched to a gene. The CDR3 sequence is 15 residues long. In DNA, the CDR3 is TGCGCCAGCAGCCAAGACGGGACAGGGATAGCTGGCTACACCTTC. Translation: CASSQDGTGIAGYTF.

This clone was observed once. The rearrangement uses TRBV19 and TRBJ1-4; the match to TRBD1 covers 8 bases. The CDR3 sequence is 15 residues long. Unmatched junction bases numbered 8, after V lost 5 bases and J lost 6 bases. Germline V gives CDR1 LNHDA, CDR2 SQIVND (reference sequence). The CDR3 region is CASSVDRAFDEKLFF. As DNA, the CDR3 is TGTGCCAGTAGTGTGGACAGGGCGTTCGATGAAAAACTGTTTTTT.

This CDR3 reads CASSLEQLKTEAFF. The DNA for the CDR3 is TGTGCCAGCAGCTTAGAACAACTTAAAACTGAAGCTTTCTTT. This chain connects TRBV13 to TRBJ1-1; D not certain. This CDR3 region has 14 residues. The V end lost 1 base, the J end lost 5 bases, and 11 bases lay between the germline ends. The V gene's germline CDR1 is PRHDT and CDR2 FYEKMQ (reference sequence). Based on the CDR3 plus reference TRBV13 and TRBJ1-1, the full variable domain is AAGVIQSPRHLIKEKRETATLKCYPIPRHDTVYWYQQGPGQDPQFLISFYEKMQSDKGSIPDRFSAQQFSDYHSELNMSSLELGDSALYFCASSLEQLKTEAFFGQGTRLTVV.

The genes are TRBV27 and TRBJ1-2, with 11 nucleotides matching TRBD1. CDR1 MNHEY and CDR2 SMNVEV come from the germline V gene (reference sequence). With 7 bases clipped from V and 7 bases from J, the junction kept 8 bases outside the gene matches. The length of the CDR3 is 14 residues. The chain's CDR3 is CASTPRDRGVGYTF. The CDR3 DNA follows: TGTGCCAGCACCCCCAGGGACAGGGGGGTTGGCTACACCTTC.

The chain is built from TRBV6-6 and TRBJ2-5; perhaps D is TRBD1 or TRBD2 (5 bases each). V lost 2 bases, J lost 7 bases, and 11 bases lay in between. The length of the CDR3 is 13 residues. Germline lookup yields CDR1 MNHNY and CDR2 SVGAGI (reference sequence). The CDR3 sequence: CASSYGSGGTQYF. CDR3 DNA sequence: TGTGCCAGCAGTTACGGTAGTGGGGGGACCCAGTACTTC.

This clone is deemed large. This chain uses TRBV27 with TRBJ2-5, with 12 bases that match TRBD2. V gave up 5 bases and J gave up 1 base; unmatched junction bases: 5. Germline V gives CDR1 MNHEY, CDR2 SMNVEV (reference sequence). The CDR3 consists of 16 residues. The CDR3: CASSEGLAGLQETQYF. The CDR3 DNA reads as TGTGCCAGCAGTGAAGGACTAGCGGGGCTCCAAGAGACCCAGTACTTC.

This sequence joins TRBV2 and TRBJ2-1, with D unclear. V lost 4 bases and J 0 bases, leaving 10 bases between the germline ends. This CDR3 has 15 residues. From germline, CDR1 is SNHLY and CDR2 FYNNEI. CDR3 sequence (DNA): TGTGCCAGCAGTGCGTGGTCTACCTCCTACAATGAGCAGTTCTTC. Protein product: CASSAWSTSYNEQFF.